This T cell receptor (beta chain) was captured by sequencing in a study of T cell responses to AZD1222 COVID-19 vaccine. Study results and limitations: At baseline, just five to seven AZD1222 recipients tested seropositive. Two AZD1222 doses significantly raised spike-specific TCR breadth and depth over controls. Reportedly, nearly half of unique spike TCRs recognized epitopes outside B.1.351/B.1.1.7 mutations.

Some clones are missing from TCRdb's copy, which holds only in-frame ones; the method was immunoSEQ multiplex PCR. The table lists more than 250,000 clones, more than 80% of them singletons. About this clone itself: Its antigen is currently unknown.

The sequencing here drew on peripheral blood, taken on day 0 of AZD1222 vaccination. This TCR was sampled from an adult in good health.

CDR3 residues: CASSSRDRDYEQYF. CDR3 coding DNA: TGTGCCAGCAGCTCCCGGGACAGGGACTACGAGCAGTACTTC. The rearrangement uses TRBV5-8 and TRBJ2-7; TRBD1 matches 9 bases. This CDR3 region has 14 residues. The germline V gene has CDR1 SGHTS and CDR2 YDEGEE. The V and J ends lost 3 bases and 3 bases, in that order; junction bases with no gene match: 4.